The source of this T cell receptor (beta chain) is a study of blood T cell repertoires in COVID-19 (TCRdb year 2020). Describing the broader study: Collaborator samples came from the United States, Italy and Spain and covered acute and convalescent phases of COVID-19. The material from the prospective study consisted of cDNA or gDNA derived from T cells, B-cell-depleted T cells, or PBMCs. Subjects who had been exposed to COVID-19, were actively infected with it, or had recovered from it provided the deeply sampled blood TCRbeta repertoires that made up the dataset. The repertoires were made available in a free public database intended to serve as a resource for research on the immune response to SARS-CoV-2. Samples were obtained from the ongoing ImmuneRACE study (first 160 participants) and from 950 to 1,500 subjects provided by 6 global collaborators. Sample metadata almost always included a de-identified subject ID, COVID-19 status, age in years and sex. Where available, HLA class I and class II types were taken from metadata supplied by the sample provider and were not determined by assay-based typing.

Reading the germline V gene gives CDR1 KGHSH and CDR2 LQKENI. The CDR3 starts with the cysteine, ends with the phenylalanine, and has 14 residues. The only DNA kept is the CDR3, 42 bases in frame from the first base. The germline ends are 11 bases apart after V is trimmed by 6 bases and J by 0 bases. TCRbeta CDR3 regions were amplified from genomic DNA using the immunoSEQ Assay, a bias-controlled multiplex PCR. The original pipeline was this. Nucleated cell counts per sample were estimated from amplification of reference gene primers within the assay. To quantify the absolute abundance of each unique TCRbeta CDR3 rearrangement, sequence reads were collapsed and filtered. Productive Simpson clonality was computed per sample as the square root of Simpson's diversity index over productive rearrangements. TCRdb's version of the immuneACCESS table is confined to in-frame rearrangements and falls short of the full clone set. An unresolved V gene accounts for under half of the shortfall where checked; the remainder is of unknown origin. V, J and clone size are taken as reported in that table, and D and trimming were inferred from the DNA itself. The sample table holds hundreds of thousands of clones, of which around 86% were seen once. The ten largest clones add up to about 3.3% of the sample.

Enrolling through a virtual design, the prospective study's participants ranged in age from roughly 18 to 95 years and lived across approximately 25 United States geographic areas. Cohort assignment in the prospective study relied on participant-reported clinical history from a screening survey and a study questionnaire. In the prospective study, whole blood, serum and a nasopharyngeal or oropharyngeal swab were collected from each participant by mobile phlebotomists. Prospective study participants could optionally give additional blood draws and questionnaires over an approximately two-month period. Blood samples from the prospective study were shipped frozen or at room temperature prior to DNA extraction. Overall study outcomes, separate from this receptor: The quantity of clinical and demographic metadata differed by source and by participant and was supplied without curation.

The table lists this clone with a few counts. It lacks a known antigen. No base qualities exist here, and no much larger clone lies one base off it. Sequenced sample: PBMCs or T cells enriched from blood (not recorded which). Recombination connected TRBV18 to TRBJ1-1; TRBD1 is a possible D gene, resting on 6 matching bases. The TCR sequence derives from a woman between 40 and 55 years old with acute COVID-19. The nucleotides are TGTGCCAGCTCCTCCGGGACACTGAACACTGAAGCTTTCTTT. Its protein product is CASSSGTLNTEAFF.